This entry lists 15 T cell receptor beta chains sequenced from one sample in a study of shared clonotypes between healthy human individuals. Only CD45RO-negative cells positively selected for CCR7 counted as naive CD8 cells, so terminally differentiated effector memory CD45RA+ cells were excluded. Profiling relied on immunoSEQ multiplex PCR, and the TCRdb table lists in-frame clones only, not all of them. The data hold about 680,000 clones, with roughly nine tenths observed a single time. The sequencing sample was made of naive CD8+ T cells sorted from blood. These receptor sequences come from a man aged 30 to 45 in good health.

The V call is TRBV7-6, the J call TRBJ2-3; TRBD2 matches at 7 bases. Unmatched junction bases numbered 5, after V lost 4 bases and J lost 1 base. The germline CDR1 and CDR2 sequences are SGHVS and FNYEAQ. The CDR3 totals 15 residues. CDR3 loop: CASSWGGEGTDTQYF. In nucleotides, the CDR3 is TGTGCCAGCAGCTGGGGGGGGGAAGGCACAGATACGCAGTATTTT.

The chain combines TRBV29-1 with TRBJ2-7; D is unresolved. Trimming cost V 4 bases and J 5 bases, with 21 bases left between them. CDR1 is SQVTM, CDR2 ANQGSEA, per germline. The CDR3 runs 15 residues. CDR3 nucleotides: TGCAGCGTTGTCCGGACGGAGCATCTGGCCAACGAGCAGTACTTC. It yields the protein CSVVRTEHLANEQYF.

The chain carries TRBV11-2 and TRBJ2-7; no firm D call. Germline V gives CDR1 SGHAT, CDR2 FQNNGV. This CDR3 has 14 residues. V was clipped by 2 bases and J by 5 bases, with 13 bases between them. CDR3 region: CASSLYVRPDEQYF. CDR3 nucleotides: TGTGCCAGCAGCTTATACGTGAGGCCTGACGAGCAGTACTTC.

The CDR3 here is CASSPLGGRDTQYF. CDR3 sequence (DNA): TGTGCCAGCAGTCCCCTCGGGGGCAGGGATACGCAGTATTTT. The V gene is TRBV28, the J gene TRBJ2-3, with D tentatively TRBD1 or TRBD2 (6 bases each). The CDR3 has 14 residues. Germline V gives CDR1 MDHEN, CDR2 SYDVKM. V was cut by 5 bases and J by 6 bases, with 15 bases left in between.

The chain employs TRBV11-2 and TRBJ2-1; 8 bases are shared with TRBD2. The CDR3 loop spans 14 amino acids. From germline, CDR1 is SGHAT and CDR2 FQNNGV. Unmatched junction bases numbered 5, after V lost 6 bases and J lost 4 bases. In DNA form, the CDR3 reads TGTGCCAGCAGTTTACTAGCGGATTACAATGAGCAGTTCTTC. The encoded protein is CASSLLADYNEQFF.

V and J are TRBV28 and TRBJ1-3, with TRBD1 as a possible D gene (5 bases). V dropped 10 bases and J dropped 0 bases, with 13 bases sitting between them. The CDR3 length is 14 residues. Germline CDR1 and CDR2: MDHEN and SYDVKM. CDR3 nucleotide sequence: TGTGCCATTTCGGGGCAGATCTCTGGAAACACCATATATTTT. Translated: CAISGQISGNTIYF.

This chain uses TRBV5-5 with TRBJ1-1, with 9 positions matching TRBD1. This CDR3 is 18 amino acids long. Per germline, CDR1 SGHKS and CDR2 YYEKEE (reference sequence). The V gene end was trimmed by 4 bases and the J gene end by 0 bases; junction bases not matched to a gene: 13. This CDR3 is CASSHQRGTGSMNTEAFF. The CDR3, as DNA: TGTGCCAGCAGCCATCAACGTGGGACAGGGAGCATGAACACTGAAGCTTTCTTT.

The chain employs TRBV29-1 and TRBJ2-1; tentative D call: TRBD1 (5 bases). CDR1 is SQVTM, CDR2 ANQGSEA, per germline. The CDR3 has 14 residues. V dropped 3 bases and J dropped 0 bases, with 9 bases sitting between them. This CDR3 is CSVEYRSSYNEQFF. The CDR3 bases are TGCAGCGTTGAGTACAGGTCCTCCTACAATGAGCAGTTCTTC.

In DNA form, the CDR3 reads TGTGCCAGCAGTGAATGGACTAGCGGGAGGGCCATCGATACGCAGTATTTT. Protein product: CASSEWTSGRAIDTQYF. This chain uses TRBV6-1 with TRBJ2-3; 15 bases match TRBD2. Germline V gives CDR1 MNHNS, CDR2 SASEGT. V shed 2 bases and J 6 bases; nucleotides not matched to a gene: 6. The CDR3 loop spans 17 amino acids.

The chain employs TRBV27 and TRBJ2-7; TRBD2 matches at 7 bases. The CDR3 runs to 13 residues. The V segment lost 9 bases and the J segment 2 bases; nucleotides outside the gene matches: 7. The V gene's germline CDR1 is MNHEY and CDR2 SMNVEV (reference sequence). The CDR3 loop is CASGTGTTYEQYF. The CDR3 DNA reads as TGTGCCAGTGGGACCGGGACTACCTACGAGCAGTACTTC.

Points on this clone: One end of the junction fails to match germline, which may point to a read error. The rearrangement joins TRBV10-2 to TRBJ2-1; D gene unclear. The CDR3 is made up of 15 amino acids. The germline V gene has CDR1 WSHSY and CDR2 SAAADI. This CDR3 is CASSESGWTSDPWVF. The CDR3 DNA sequence: TGCGCCAGCAGTGAGTCGGGGTGGACCTCCGATCCGTGGGTCTTC.

The chain couples TRBV7-9 to TRBJ2-1; D gene unclear. Germline loops: CDR1 SEHNR, CDR2 FQNEAQ (reference sequence). V lost 2 bases, J lost 8 bases, and 10 bases lay in between. The CDR3 has 13 residues. The DNA of the CDR3 is TGTGCCAGCAGCTTACTCTCCGGACATGAGCAGTTCTTC. It codes for CASSLLSGHEQFF.

V and J are TRBV5-1 and TRBJ2-7, with 7 bases identical to TRBD2. V trimming: 5 bases; J trimming: 3 bases; junction bases outside the gene matches: 5. Per germline, CDR1 SGHRS and CDR2 YFSETQ. CDR3 size: 13 residues. CDR3 residues: CASSYSSGYEQYF. The CDR3 DNA sequence: TGCGCCAGCAGTTACTCTAGCGGCTACGAGCAGTACTTC.

This clone was detected only once. This chain joins TRBV5-4 and TRBJ2-7; D unclear. V lost 4 bases, J lost 5 bases, and 16 bases lay in between. The CDR3 spans 14 residues. The germline gives CDR1 SGHNT, CDR2 YYREEE (reference sequence). CDR3 DNA: TGTGCCAGCAGCCAGCAAACGCGGATCAACGAGCAGTACTTC. Translation: CASSQQTRINEQYF.

The chain recombines TRBV6-5 with TRBJ2-1; 9 bases align to TRBD1. Per the germline V gene, CDR1 is MNHEY and CDR2 is SVGAGI. The CDR3 totals 14 residues. V lost 7 bases and J lost 9; bases outside the gene matches: 10. CDR3 nucleotide sequence: TGTGCCAGCAAGGTCCGGGACAGGGTTATTGAGCAGTTCTTC. Residues: CASKVRDRVIEQFF.